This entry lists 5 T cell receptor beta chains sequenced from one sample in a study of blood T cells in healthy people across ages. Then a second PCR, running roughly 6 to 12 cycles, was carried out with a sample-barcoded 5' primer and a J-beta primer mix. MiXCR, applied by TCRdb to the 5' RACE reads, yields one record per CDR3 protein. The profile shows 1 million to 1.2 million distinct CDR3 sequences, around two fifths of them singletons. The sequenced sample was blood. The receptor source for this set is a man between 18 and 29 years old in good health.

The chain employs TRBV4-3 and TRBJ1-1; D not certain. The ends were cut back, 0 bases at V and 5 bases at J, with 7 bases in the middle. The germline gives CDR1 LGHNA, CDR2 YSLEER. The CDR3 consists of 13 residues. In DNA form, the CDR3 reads TGCGCCAGCAGCCAAGAAGGCCCTACTGAAGCTTTCTTT. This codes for CASSQEGPTEAFF.

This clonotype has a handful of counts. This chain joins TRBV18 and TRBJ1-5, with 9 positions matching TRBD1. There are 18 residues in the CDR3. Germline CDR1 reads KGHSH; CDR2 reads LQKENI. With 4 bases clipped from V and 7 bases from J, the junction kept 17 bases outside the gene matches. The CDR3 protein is CASSQILGGQGSRQPQHF. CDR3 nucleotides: TGTGCCAGCTCACAAATTTTAGGAGGACAGGGGTCTCGACAGCCCCAGCATTTT.

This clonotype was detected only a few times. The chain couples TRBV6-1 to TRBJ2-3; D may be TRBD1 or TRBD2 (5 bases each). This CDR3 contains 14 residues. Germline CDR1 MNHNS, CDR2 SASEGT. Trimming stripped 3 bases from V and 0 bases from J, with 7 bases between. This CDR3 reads CASSEGVSTDTQYF. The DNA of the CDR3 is TGTGCCAGCAGTGAGGGGGTAAGCACAGATACGCAGTATTTT.

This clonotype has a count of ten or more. In nucleotides, the CDR3 is TGTGCCAGCAGTGAAGCAGGGAACTATGGCTACACCTTC. Its protein product is CASSEAGNYGYTF. The V gene is TRBV6-1, the J gene TRBJ1-2, with no clear D. The CDR3 spans 13 residues. Per the germline V gene, CDR1 is MNHNS and CDR2 is SASEGT. Deletions cut 0 bases from V and 2 bases from J, with 4 bases between.

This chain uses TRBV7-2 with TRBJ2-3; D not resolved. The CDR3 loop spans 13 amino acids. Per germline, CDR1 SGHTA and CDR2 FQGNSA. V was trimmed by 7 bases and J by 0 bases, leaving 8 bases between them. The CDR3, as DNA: TGTGCCAGCAACGGGCCTAGCACAGATACGCAGTATTTT. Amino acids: CASNGPSTDTQYF.